What follows describes a single T cell receptor beta chain. The record originates from a study of shared clonotypes between healthy human individuals. Under the authors' procedure: Junction-only immunoSEQ sequences carried no quality scores, so filtering differed. The assay was immunoSEQ multiplex PCR, and TCRdb's table has in-frame clones only and misses some. Clone size and the V and J calls come from that table; the DNA yielded D and trimming. The sample records 600,000 to 750,000 clones, 72% being singletons. This CDR3 has 16 residues. V shed 0 bases and J shed 1 base, with 10 bases lying between them. CDR1 MNHNY and CDR2 SVGAGI come from the germline V gene (reference sequence).

The chain links TRBV6-6 to TRBJ2-4, with D possibly TRBD1 on 6 matching bases. The receptor's source is a young woman in good health. Sequenced material: memory CD4+ T cells sorted from blood. Specified subset: CD45RA-negative fraction. CDR3 nucleotide sequence: TGTGCCAGCAGTTACTCCGTAGACAGGGCCAAAAACATTCAGTACTTC. Residues: CASSYSVDRAKNIQYF.